This T cell receptor beta chain is from a study of blood T cell repertoires in COVID-19. Study in general: COVID-19 samples from acute and convalescent phases originated in the United States, Italy and Spain.

Produced via immunoSEQ multiplex PCR; TCRdb's table is partial and in-frame only. The sample comprises approximately 400,000 clones, 70% to 90% of which are singletons, and 1.3% rests with the top ten. The germline V gene encodes CDR1 LNHDA and CDR2 SQIVND (reference sequence). The J segment lost 4 bases and the V segment lost 4 bases, leaving 11 bases of the junction unmatched. The CDR3 consists of 16 residues. Those who participated ranged in age from roughly 18 to 89 years and resided in roughly 26 US areas. Categorization into cohorts depended on clinical history that participants reported. Source material: PBMCs or T cells enriched from blood (not recorded which). This receptor was identified in a man between 25 and 39 years old who had recovered from COVID-19. This chain uses TRBV19 with TRBJ1-2; 8 bases match TRBD1. The CDR3 here is CASSTHLTGAVYGYTF. The CDR3 bases are TGTGCCAGTAGTACCCACTTGACAGGGGCCGTCTATGGCTACACCTTC.